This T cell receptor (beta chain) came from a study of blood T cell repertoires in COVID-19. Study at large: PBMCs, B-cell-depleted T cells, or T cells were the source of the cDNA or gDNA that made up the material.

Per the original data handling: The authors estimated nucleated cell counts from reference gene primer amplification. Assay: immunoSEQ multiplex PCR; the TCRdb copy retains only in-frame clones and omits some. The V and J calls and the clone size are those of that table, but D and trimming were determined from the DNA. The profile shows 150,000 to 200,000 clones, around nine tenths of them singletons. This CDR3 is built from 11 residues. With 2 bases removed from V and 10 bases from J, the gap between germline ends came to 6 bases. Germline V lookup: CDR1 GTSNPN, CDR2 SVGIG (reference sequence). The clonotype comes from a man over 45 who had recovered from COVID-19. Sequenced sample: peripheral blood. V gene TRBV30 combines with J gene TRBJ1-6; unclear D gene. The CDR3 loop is CAWSTGSPLHF. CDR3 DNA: TGTGCCTGGAGTACCGGGTCACCCCTCCACTTT.